This passage covers 18 T cell receptor beta chains from one sample sequenced in a study of T cell responses to AZD1222 COVID-19 vaccine. The data were produced by immunoSEQ multiplex PCR, yet TCRdb's version contains in-frame clones alone and is incomplete. The sample lists about 94,000 clones; 90% were seen once. Material: peripheral blood, obtained on day 0 of AZD1222 vaccination. The source is an adult in good health.

The chain joins TRBV6-1 to TRBJ1-4; D is possibly TRBD1 (5 bases). The germline V and J ends were trimmed by 1 base and 5 bases, with 11 bases remaining between them. Per the germline V gene, CDR1 is MNHNS and CDR2 is SASEGT. This CDR3 is 15 amino acids long. CDR3 nucleotide sequence: TGTGCCAGCAGTGAAGACAGGATCCGAAATGAAAAACTGTTTTTT. Its translation: CASSEDRIRNEKLFF.

This clone appeared a single time. The chain is built from TRBV5-1 and TRBJ2-5; no reliable D call. Germline V lookup: CDR1 SGHRS, CDR2 YFSETQ. Deletions cut 0 bases from V and 2 bases from J, with 8 bases between. The CDR3 runs 14 residues. CDR3 loop: CASSLAQAQETQYF. The CDR3 DNA sequence: TGCGCCAGCAGCTTGGCCCAGGCACAAGAGACCCAGTACTTC. Filled out from reference TRBV5-1 and TRBJ2-5, the complete variable domain reads KAGVTQTPRYLIKTRGQQVTLSCSPISGHRSVSWYQQTPGQGLQFLFEYFSETQRNKGNFPGRFSGRQFSNSRSEMNVSTLELGDSALYLCASSLAQAQETQYFGPGTRLLVL.

The chain links TRBV5-1 to TRBJ2-3, with D possibly being TRBD1 (6 bases). Trimming left V 0 bases short and J 5 bases short, with 10 bases between. CDR3 length equals 14 residues. Germline CDR1 is SGHRS and CDR2 is YFSETQ. The CDR3 sequence is CASSLGQVRDTQYF. The CDR3, as DNA: TGCGCCAGCAGCTTGGGACAGGTTAGAGATACGCAGTATTTT.

For this clone: One end of the junction is discordant with germline, which a read error may explain. The gene calls are TRBV7-7 and TRBJ2-2, with D hard to call. Germline lookup yields CDR1 SSHAT and CDR2 FNYEAQ (reference sequence). The CDR3 covers 15 residues. CDR3 in DNA: TGTGCTAGCAGCTTAGGCGGAAGTAACACCGGGGAGCTGTTTTTT. Translated: CASSLGGSNTGELFF.

The chain recombines TRBV19 with TRBJ1-5; no reliable D call. Trimming pared 8 bases from V and 6 bases from J, leaving 14 bases between. Germline CDR1 LNHDA, CDR2 SQIVND (reference sequence). There are 13 residues in the CDR3. This chain's CDR3 is CASWMKLGQPQHF. The CDR3 DNA is TGTGCCAGTTGGATGAAGTTAGGTCAGCCCCAGCATTTT.

The chain uses TRBV19 and TRBJ1-5; unclear D gene. Trimming pared 3 bases from V and 7 bases from J, leaving 16 bases between. Germline loops: CDR1 LNHDA, CDR2 SQIVND (reference sequence). The CDR3 is 15 residues long. DNA of the CDR3: TGTGCCAGTAGTATCGAAGGGTCCAGCGGGCAGCCCCAGCATTTT. As protein: CASSIEGSSGQPQHF.

The chain has TRBV5-1 and TRBJ1-1; D possibly corresponds to TRBD1 (6 bases). CDR3 size: 14 residues. The germline V gene has CDR1 SGHRS and CDR2 YFSETQ. V lost 5 bases and J 1 base, leaving 12 bases between the germline ends. DNA of the CDR3: TGCGCCAGCAGTTCTTGGACAGAGAACACTGAAGCTTTCTTT. This sequence encodes CASSSWTENTEAFF.

The gene calls are TRBV27 and TRBJ1-6; D not certain. Per germline, CDR1 MNHEY and CDR2 SMNVEV (reference sequence). V shed 8 bases and J shed 11 bases, with 16 bases lying between them. There are 13 residues in the CDR3. The CDR3 loop is CASGAHVGAPLHF. CDR3 coding DNA: TGTGCCAGCGGTGCCCACGTTGGAGCACCCCTCCACTTT.

The chain employs TRBV20-1 and TRBJ1-1, with D uncertain. This CDR3 comprises 13 residues. The germline CDR1 and CDR2 sequences are DFQATT and SNEGSKA (reference sequence). V was clipped by 3 bases and J by 6 bases, with 14 bases between them. CDR3 region: CSASPSGYPEAFF. The CDR3 DNA reads as TGCAGTGCTAGTCCTTCCGGTTACCCTGAAGCTTTCTTT.

The rearrangement joins TRBV18 to TRBJ2-2, with D unclear. Between the trimmed V and J ends, which lost 5 bases and 4 bases, there was a span of 5 bases. The V gene's germline CDR1 is KGHSH and CDR2 LQKENI. This CDR3 has 12 residues. The CDR3: CASSGSTGELFF. For the CDR3, the DNA is TGTGCCAGCTCAGGATCCACCGGGGAGCTGTTTTTT.

CDR3 residues: CASSVDGRAQYF. CDR3 nucleotide sequence: TGTGCCAGCAGCGTAGACGGGAGGGCCCAGTATTTT. The chain couples TRBV7-2 to TRBJ2-3; 8 bases fit TRBD2. CDR3 length: 12 residues. V trimming: 5 bases; J trimming: 12 bases; junction bases outside the gene matches: 7. Germline V CDR1 and CDR2: SGHTA, FQGNSA.

A single count supports this clone. The chain carries TRBV5-1 and TRBJ1-1; D ambiguous. Per the germline V gene, CDR1 is SGHRS and CDR2 is YFSETQ. Trimming pared 4 bases from V and 0 bases from J, leaving 16 bases between. CDR3 size: 16 residues. This CDR3 is CASSPKPLKLNTEAFF. CDR3 in DNA: TGCGCCAGCAGCCCGAAACCCTTAAAGTTGAACACTGAAGCTTTCTTT.

The J gene is TRBJ1-5, the V gene TRBV2; D unclear. With 4 bases removed from V and 2 bases from J, the gap between germline ends came to 9 bases. The CDR3 totals 14 residues. Germline V gene lookup returns CDR1 SNHLY and CDR2 FYNNEI. CDR3: CASSAGQGNQPQHF. CDR3 DNA sequence: TGTGCCAGCAGTGCGGGCCAGGGCAATCAGCCCCAGCATTTT.

This chain uses TRBV5-1 with TRBJ1-1, with D uncertain. The V end was cut by 0 bases, the J end by 1 base, with 7 bases between. This CDR3 has 14 residues. Germline V gene sequence: CDR1 SGHRS, CDR2 YFSETQ. CDR3 loop: CASSLALGNTEAFF. The CDR3 nucleotides are TGCGCCAGCAGCTTGGCGTTAGGGAACACTGAAGCTTTCTTT.

V and J are TRBV24-1 and TRBJ2-2; 7 positions match TRBD1. Per germline, CDR1 KGHDR and CDR2 SFDVKD. There are 14 residues in the CDR3. J lost 5 bases, V lost 3 bases, and 2 bases had no gene match. As DNA, the CDR3 is TGTGCCACCAGTGATCGACAGGGAACCGGGGAGCTGTTTTTT. The encoded protein is CATSDRQGTGELFF.

This clone was seen once. The rearrangement joins TRBV7-9 to TRBJ1-3, with D possibly TRBD1 on 5 matching bases. CDR3 length: 16 residues. Trimming cost V 6 bases and J 0 bases, with 15 bases left between them. Germline V gene data show CDR1 as SEHNR and CDR2 as FQNEAQ (reference sequence). CDR3 nucleotides: TGTGCCAGCAGAACCGGGGGAACTACCTCTGGAAACACCATATATTTT. This sequence encodes CASRTGGTTSGNTIYF.

This chain connects TRBV7-8 to TRBJ2-1, with D perhaps matching TRBD2 (5 bases). The CDR3 consists of 16 residues. The V end was cut by 1 base, the J end by 0 bases, with 10 bases between. Germline-derived CDR1 and CDR2 are SGHVS and FQNEAQ. CDR3 loop: CASSLVSGNSYNEQFF. DNA for the CDR3: TGTGCCAGCAGCTTAGTGTCGGGGAACTCCTACAATGAGCAGTTCTTC. The entire variable domain, with the rest obtained from reference TRBV7-8 and TRBJ2-1, is as follows: GAGVSQSPRYKVAKRGQDVALRCDPISGHVSLFWYQQALGQGPEFLTYFQNEAQLDKSGLPSDRFFAERPEGSVSTLKIQRTQQEDSAVYLCASSLVSGNSYNEQFFGPGTRLTVL.

The sample holds one count of this clone. V and J are TRBV3-1 (or the pseudogene TRBV3-2) and TRBJ2-3; weak D call: TRBD1 (5 bases). The CDR3 spans 15 residues. Germline V gene lookup returns CDR1 LGHDT and CDR2 YNNKEL (reference sequence). V was shortened by 4 bases and J by 2 bases, with 13 bases between the two germline ends. CDR3 sequence reads: CASSLLGANTDTQYF. Here the CDR3 DNA reads TGTGCCAGCAGCCTCCTAGGGGCAAACACAGATACGCAGTATTTT.